The T cell receptor beta chain under discussion was sequenced for a study of shared clonotypes between healthy human individuals. Turning to this clone: Its target is not known.

Study conclusions and caveats: The naive CD4 repertoires of a handful of donors were compared, and approximately 5% of clonotypes were shared.

V dropped 2 bases and J dropped 1; count of bases not matched to a gene: 1. Germline CDR1 and CDR2: SGHNT and YYREEE (reference sequence). This CDR3 comprises 14 residues. Per the original methods: Junction-only sequences produced by ImmunoSEQ had no quality scores, so filtering differed. TCRdb keeps only in-frame clones here, not all; method: immunoSEQ multiplex PCR. V, J and clone size reflect that table, while D and trimming were determined from the DNA. The sample carries about 1.4 million clones, roughly 96% recorded once. The V gene is TRBV5-4, the J gene TRBJ2-5; 8 bases fit TRBD2. The receptor comes from a man aged 25 to 45 in good health. The sequenced sample was naive CD4+ T cells sorted from blood. Subset meaning: CD45RA+ positively selected. The CDR3 reads CASSFSGAQETQYF. CDR3 nucleotide sequence: TGTGCCAGCAGCTTTAGCGGGGCCCAAGAGACCCAGTACTTC.